This record looks at one T cell receptor (beta chain) sequence and its context. What it binds is unknown. This specimen comes from a study of cytomegalovirus exposure and HLA in healthy donors. This CDR3 has 17 residues. V shed 3 bases, J shed 0 bases, and the junction held 5 bases outside the gene matches. Looked up from germline, CDR1 is KGHSH and CDR2 is LQKENI. Clones were read by immunoSEQ multiplex PCR, and TCRdb kept only the in-frame ones, dropping some. The repertoire includes more than 70,000 clones, approximately 94% of them detected once, and 1% sits in the top ten. Study-wide findings and caveats: According to a subsequent analysis, TCR clusters from the first cohort were inclined to appear together in the 120 validation repertoires.

The sequence derives from a woman in her late teens or twenties in good health and CMV-seronegative. Sequenced sample: PBMCs. The V call is TRBV18, the J call TRBJ1-6; 7 bases are a match to TRBD1. CDR3 amino acids: CASSPVTGSSYNSPLHF. CDR3 sequence (DNA): TGTGCCAGCTCACCTGTGACAGGGAGCTCCTATAATTCACCCCTCCACTTT.